This T cell receptor (beta chain) was sequenced during a study of blood T cell repertoires in COVID-19. Participant ages covered about 18 to 95 years across 24 US areas. Deletions cut 5 bases from V and 2 bases from J, with 16 bases between. The germline V gene encodes CDR1 MDHEN and CDR2 SYDVKM. The CDR3 length is 15 residues. The data were produced by immunoSEQ multiplex PCR, yet TCRdb's version contains in-frame clones alone and is incomplete. The sample has 320,000 or so clones; roughly nine tenths are singletons. The chain combines TRBV28 with TRBJ2-7; D may be TRBD2 (6 bases). This receptor was taken from a woman aged 30 to 39 who had recovered from COVID-19. Sequencing was carried out using PBMCs or T cells enriched from blood (not recorded which). The CDR3 loop reads CASSNGDAGTYEQYF. In nucleotides, the CDR3 is TGTGCCAGCAGTAATGGAGACGCGGGGACCTACGAGCAGTACTTC.